This note documents a single TCR beta chain sequence. Its cognate antigen is unknown. Amplified TCR beta CDR3 regions were obtained using RNA transcripts as template. HTBI primers served in a first-round RT-PCR, which a second-round multiplex PCR followed. TCRdb re-called the multiplex PCR reads through MiXCR, storing one row per CDR3 protein. The repertoire includes about 740,000 distinct CDR3 sequences, approximately 40% of them detected once, and less than 55% sits in the top ten. As diagnostic evidence, clinical symptoms, serum thyroxine, TRAb, thyroid ultrasound and orbital computed tomography were relied upon. This specimen belongs to a study of Graves' ophthalmopathy and Graves' hyperthyroidism. Study-wide background: The authors collected peripheral blood at initial diagnosis, before any treatment. General study points: Blood shared most expanded thyroid clonotypes above 0.001 frequency.

Sequencing was done on a sample of peripheral blood. The receptor comes from an adult man with Graves' ophthalmopathy.

CDR3 protein: CASSQASVGWEKLFF. CDR3 nucleotide sequence: TGCGCCAGCAGCCAAGCTAGTGTGGGGTGGGAAAAACTGTTTTTT. The V and J genes are TRBV4-1 and TRBJ1-4, with D unclear. This CDR3 comprises 15 residues. Per the germline V gene, CDR1 is MGHRA and CDR2 is YSYEKL. The ends were cut back, 1 base at V and 8 bases at J, with 14 bases in the middle.